The clone carrying this TCR beta chain was detected ten times or more. What it binds is not known. These data come from a study of T cells in Graves' hyperthyroidism and ophthalmopathy. About the research overall: Blood was drawn when the patient was first diagnosed and still untreated. Findings of the study overall: Before onset, by a median of approximately 6.2 months, the model predicted ophthalmopathy.

Based on clinical symptoms, serum thyroxine and TRAb, thyroid ultrasound and orbital computed tomography, diagnoses were reached. The CDR3 loop spans 12 amino acids. Trimming cost V 6 bases and J 1 base, with 9 bases left between them. CDR1 SQVTM and CDR2 ANQGSEA come from the germline V gene. RNA transcripts gave rise to amplified TCR beta CDR3 regions. Using the HTBI primer set, a first-round RT-PCR was run on the TCR CDR3. MiXCR, run by TCRdb on the multiplex PCR reads, gives a single entry per CDR3 protein. The sample consists of around 520,000 distinct CDR3 sequences, 11% to 15% of them appearing once.

The V and J genes are TRBV29-1 and TRBJ1-1, with D maybe TRBD1 (6 bases). Sequenced: blood. The clonotype was recovered from a middle-aged woman with Graves' hyperthyroidism. Here the CDR3 reads CSVPQGNTEAFF. In nucleotides, the CDR3 is TGCAGCGTCCCACAGGGGAACACTGAAGCTTTCTTT.